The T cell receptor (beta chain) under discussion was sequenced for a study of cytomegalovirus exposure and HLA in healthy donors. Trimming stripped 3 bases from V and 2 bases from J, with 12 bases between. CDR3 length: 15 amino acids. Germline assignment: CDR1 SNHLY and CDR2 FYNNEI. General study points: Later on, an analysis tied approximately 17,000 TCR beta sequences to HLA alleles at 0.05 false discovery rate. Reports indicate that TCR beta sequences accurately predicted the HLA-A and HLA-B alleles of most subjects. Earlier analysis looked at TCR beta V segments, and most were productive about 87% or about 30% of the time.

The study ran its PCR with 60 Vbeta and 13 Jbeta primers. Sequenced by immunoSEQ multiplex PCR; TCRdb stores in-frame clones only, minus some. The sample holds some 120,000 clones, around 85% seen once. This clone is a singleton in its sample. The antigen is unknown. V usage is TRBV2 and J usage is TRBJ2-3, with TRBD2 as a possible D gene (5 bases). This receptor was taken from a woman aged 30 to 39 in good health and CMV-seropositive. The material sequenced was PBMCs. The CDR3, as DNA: TGTGCCAGCAGTGACCAGCGGTACTCCACAGATACGCAGTATTTT. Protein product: CASSDQRYSTDTQYF.